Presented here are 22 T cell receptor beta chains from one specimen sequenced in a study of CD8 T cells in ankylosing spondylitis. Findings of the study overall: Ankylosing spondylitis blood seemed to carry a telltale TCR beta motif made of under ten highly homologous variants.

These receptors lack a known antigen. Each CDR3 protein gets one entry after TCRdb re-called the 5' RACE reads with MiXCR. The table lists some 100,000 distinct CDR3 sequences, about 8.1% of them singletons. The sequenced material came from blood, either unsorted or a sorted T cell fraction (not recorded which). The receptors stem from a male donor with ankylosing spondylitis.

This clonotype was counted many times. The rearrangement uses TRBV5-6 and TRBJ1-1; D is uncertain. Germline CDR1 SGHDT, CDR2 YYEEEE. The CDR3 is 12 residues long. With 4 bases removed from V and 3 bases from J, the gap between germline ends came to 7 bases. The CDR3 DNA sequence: TGTGCCAGCAGCGGCGGGGACACTGAAGCTTTCTTT. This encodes CASSGGDTEAFF.

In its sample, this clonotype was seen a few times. The CDR3 DNA sequence: TGTGCCAGCAGCTTGGAATTCGGGACAGCAGGCGATGGCTACACCTTC. This codes for CASSLEFGTAGDGYTF. The chain carries TRBV11-2 and TRBJ1-2, with 7 positions matching TRBD1. Per germline, CDR1 SGHAT and CDR2 FQNNGV. This CDR3 region has 16 residues. The trim removed 3 bases at V and 6 bases at J, leaving 13 bases unmatched.

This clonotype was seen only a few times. In nucleotides, the CDR3 is TGTGCTAGTGGTTTGGCTCCGGGGTATGGCTACACCTTC. It codes for CASGLAPGYGYTF. The V and J genes are TRBV12-5 and TRBJ1-2; D gene ambiguous. The CDR3 has 13 residues. From germline, CDR1 is LGHNT and CDR2 FRNRAP. Trimming left V 1 base short and J 5 bases short, with 8 bases between.

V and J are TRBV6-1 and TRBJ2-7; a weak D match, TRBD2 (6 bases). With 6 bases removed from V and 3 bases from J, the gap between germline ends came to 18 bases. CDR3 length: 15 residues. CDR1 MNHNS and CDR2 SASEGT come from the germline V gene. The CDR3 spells CASSPTPFGSYEQYF. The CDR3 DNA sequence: TGTGCCAGCAGCCCCACCCCGTTCGGGAGCTACGAGCAGTACTTC.

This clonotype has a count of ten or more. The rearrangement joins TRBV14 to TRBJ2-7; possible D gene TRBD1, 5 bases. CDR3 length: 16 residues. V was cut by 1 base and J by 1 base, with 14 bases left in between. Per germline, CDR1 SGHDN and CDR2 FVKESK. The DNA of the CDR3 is TGTGCCAGCAGCCAAGGGGGCAGATCAGGGTCCTACGAGCAGTACTTC. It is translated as CASSQGGRSGSYEQYF. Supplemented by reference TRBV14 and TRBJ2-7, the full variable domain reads EAGVTQFPSHSVIEKGQTVTLRCDPISGHDNLYWYRRVMGKEIKFLLHFVKESKQDESGMPNNRFLAERTGGTYSTLKVQPAELEDSGVYFCASSQGGRSGSYEQYFGPGTRLTVT.

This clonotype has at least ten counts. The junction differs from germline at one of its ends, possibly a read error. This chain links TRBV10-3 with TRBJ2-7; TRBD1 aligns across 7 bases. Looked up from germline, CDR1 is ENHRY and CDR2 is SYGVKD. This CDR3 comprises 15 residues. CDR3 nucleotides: TGTGCCATCAGCCAGAAGACAGGGACCTACTACGAGCAGTATTTC. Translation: CAISQKTGTYYEQYF.

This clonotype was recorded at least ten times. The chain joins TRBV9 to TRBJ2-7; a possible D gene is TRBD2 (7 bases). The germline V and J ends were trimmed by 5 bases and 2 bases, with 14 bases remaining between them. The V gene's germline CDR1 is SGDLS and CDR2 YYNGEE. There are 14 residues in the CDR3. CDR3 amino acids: CASSPGGPPYEQYF. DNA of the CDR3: TGTGCCAGCAGTCCCGGGGGGCCACCCTACGAGCAGTACTTC.

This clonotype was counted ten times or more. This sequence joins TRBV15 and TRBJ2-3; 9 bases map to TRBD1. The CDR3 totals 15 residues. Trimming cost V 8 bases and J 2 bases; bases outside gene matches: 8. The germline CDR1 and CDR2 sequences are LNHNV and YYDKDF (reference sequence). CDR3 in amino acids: CATRGTGWNTDTQYF. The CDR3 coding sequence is TGTGCCACCCGCGGGACAGGGTGGAACACAGATACGCAGTATTTT.

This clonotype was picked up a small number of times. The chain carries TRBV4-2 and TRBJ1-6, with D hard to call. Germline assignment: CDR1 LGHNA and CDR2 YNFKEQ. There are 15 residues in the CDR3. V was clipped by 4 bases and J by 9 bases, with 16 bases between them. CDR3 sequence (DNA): TGTGCCAGCAGCCCAATAGAATCGGCTCGTTCACCCCTCCACTTT. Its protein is CASSPIESARSPLHF.

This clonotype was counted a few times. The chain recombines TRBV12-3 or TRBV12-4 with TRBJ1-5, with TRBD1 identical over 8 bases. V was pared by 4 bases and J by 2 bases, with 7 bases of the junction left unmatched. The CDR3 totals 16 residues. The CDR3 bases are TGTGCCAGCAGTTCCCGGACAGGGTGGGGCAATCAGCCCCAGCATTTT. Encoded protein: CASSSRTGWGNQPQHF.

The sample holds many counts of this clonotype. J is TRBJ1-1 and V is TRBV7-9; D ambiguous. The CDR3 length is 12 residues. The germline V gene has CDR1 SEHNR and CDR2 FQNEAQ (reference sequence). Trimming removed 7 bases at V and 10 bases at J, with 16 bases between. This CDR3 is CASTITQLGAFF. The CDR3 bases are TGTGCCAGCACCATTACGCAATTGGGAGCTTTCTTT.

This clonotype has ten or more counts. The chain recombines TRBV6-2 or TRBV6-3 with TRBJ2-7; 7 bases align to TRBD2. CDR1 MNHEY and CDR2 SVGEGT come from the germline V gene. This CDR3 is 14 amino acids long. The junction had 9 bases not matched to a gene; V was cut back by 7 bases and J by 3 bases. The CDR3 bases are TGTGCCAGCACCCCTCAGCGGGAAATCTACGAGCAGTACTTC. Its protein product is CASTPQREIYEQYF.

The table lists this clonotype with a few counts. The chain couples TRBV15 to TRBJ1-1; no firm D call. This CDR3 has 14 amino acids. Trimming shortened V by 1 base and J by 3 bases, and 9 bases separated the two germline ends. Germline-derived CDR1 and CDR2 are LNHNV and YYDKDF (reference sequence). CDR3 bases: TGTGCCACCAGCAGAGTCTCCCCGGACACTGAAGCTTTCTTT. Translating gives CATSRVSPDTEAFF.

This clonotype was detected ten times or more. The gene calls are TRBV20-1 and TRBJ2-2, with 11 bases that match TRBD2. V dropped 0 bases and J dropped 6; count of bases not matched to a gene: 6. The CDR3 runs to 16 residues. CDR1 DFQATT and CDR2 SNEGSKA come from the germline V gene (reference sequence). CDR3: CSARDDLAGGAGELFF. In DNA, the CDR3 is TGCAGTGCTAGAGACGACTTAGCGGGAGGGGCCGGGGAGCTGTTTTTT.

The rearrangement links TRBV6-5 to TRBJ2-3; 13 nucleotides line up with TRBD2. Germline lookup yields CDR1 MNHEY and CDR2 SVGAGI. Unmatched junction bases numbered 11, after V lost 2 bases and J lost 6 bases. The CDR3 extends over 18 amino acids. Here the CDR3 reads CASSYTTGLAGSPDTQYF. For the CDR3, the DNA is TGTGCCAGCAGTTACACGACGGGACTAGCGGGATCGCCGGATACGCAGTATTTT.

CDR3 coding DNA: TGTGCCAGCAGCTCCGGAACAGGGCTGGGAGGTCAGCCCCAGCATTTT. Its protein is CASSSGTGLGGQPQHF. The chain combines TRBV5-6 with TRBJ1-5; TRBD1 might be the D (6 bases). Germline CDR1 is SGHDT and CDR2 is YYEEEE. The CDR3 sequence is 16 residues long. V gave up 3 bases and J gave up 6 bases, with 19 bases separating them.

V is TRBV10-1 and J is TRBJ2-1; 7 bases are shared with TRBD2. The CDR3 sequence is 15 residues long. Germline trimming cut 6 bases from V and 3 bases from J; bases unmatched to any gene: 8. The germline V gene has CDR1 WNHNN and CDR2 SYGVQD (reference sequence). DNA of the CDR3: TGCGCCAGCAGCCACGTCCCTAGCGGCTACAATGAGCAGTTCTTC. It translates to CASSHVPSGYNEQFF.

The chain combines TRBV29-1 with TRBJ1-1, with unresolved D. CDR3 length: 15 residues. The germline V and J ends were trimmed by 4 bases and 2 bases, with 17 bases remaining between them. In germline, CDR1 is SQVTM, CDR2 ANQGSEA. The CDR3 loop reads CSVGRRGTLNTEAFF. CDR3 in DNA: TGCAGCGTTGGACGACGGGGTACACTAAACACTGAAGCTTTCTTT.

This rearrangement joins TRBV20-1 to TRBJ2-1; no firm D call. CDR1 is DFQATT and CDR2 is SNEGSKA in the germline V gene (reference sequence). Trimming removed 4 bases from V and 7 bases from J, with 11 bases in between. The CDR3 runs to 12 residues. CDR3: CSAILWGNEQFF. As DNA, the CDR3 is TGCAGTGCTATCCTTTGGGGTAATGAGCAGTTCTTC.

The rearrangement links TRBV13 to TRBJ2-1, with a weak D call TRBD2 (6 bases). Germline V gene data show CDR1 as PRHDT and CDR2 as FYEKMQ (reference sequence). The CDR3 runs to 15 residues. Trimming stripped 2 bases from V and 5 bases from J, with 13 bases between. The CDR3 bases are TGTGCCAGCAGCTTATCGCGGGGCATGAACAATGAGCAGTTCTTC. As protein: CASSLSRGMNNEQFF. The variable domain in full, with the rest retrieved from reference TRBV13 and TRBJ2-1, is AAGVIQSPRHLIKEKRETATLKCYPIPRHDTVYWYQQGPGQDPQFLISFYEKMQSDKGSIPDRFSAQQFSDYHSELNMSSLELGDSALYFCASSLSRGMNNEQFFGPGTRLTVL.

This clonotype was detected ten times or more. In DNA form, the CDR3 reads TGTGCCAGCAGCCTGAAAGCGGGACAAATCTACAATGAGCAGTTCTTC. It specifies CASSLKAGQIYNEQFF. This chain joins TRBV7-9 and TRBJ2-1; weak D call: TRBD2 (7 bases). Germline CDR1 and CDR2: SEHNR and FQNEAQ (reference sequence). The ends were cut back, 5 bases at V and 3 bases at J, with 17 bases in the middle. This CDR3 is built from 16 residues.

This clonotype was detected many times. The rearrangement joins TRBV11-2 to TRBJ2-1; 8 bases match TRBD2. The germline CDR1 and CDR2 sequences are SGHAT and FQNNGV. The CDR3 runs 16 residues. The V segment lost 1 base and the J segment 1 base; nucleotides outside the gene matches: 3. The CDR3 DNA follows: TGTGCCAGCAGCTTAGTTTCTAGCGGGTCCTACAATGAGCAGTTCTTC. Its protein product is CASSLVSSGSYNEQFF.